Reported below is one T cell receptor beta chain. What it recognizes is unknown. Method: immunoSEQ multiplex PCR; TCRdb's copy keeps in-frame clones and lacks some. The sample has 30,000 or so clones; 70% are singletons. The sample originates from a study of radiotherapy plus CTLA-4 blockade in lung cancer. Study details: Among enrolled patients, roughly 20% responded and more than 25% achieved disease control. Study outcomes and limitations: Radiotherapy with ipilimumab was followed by blood expansion of tumor-derived clones. Reportedly, early blood T cell clone dynamics best predicted response, with interferon-beta.

Ipilimumab-mediated CTLA-4 blockade plus focal radiation was given to patients having chemo-refractory metastatic non-small-cell lung cancer. V dropped 0 bases and J dropped 0 bases, with 17 bases sitting between them. The length of the CDR3 is 18 residues. From germline, CDR1 is LNHNV and CDR2 YYDKDF (reference sequence). V usage is TRBV15 and J usage is TRBJ1-2, with D possibly matching TRBD1 (5 bases). The sequencing here drew on peripheral blood, taken from a patient treated with radiotherapy plus ipilimumab. The TCR sequence derives from a human donor with non-small cell lung cancer who had stable disease on radiotherapy plus ipilimumab. CDR3 sequence: CATSRDRGRDVTNYGYTF. For the CDR3, the DNA is TGTGCCACCAGCAGAGATAGGGGCCGGGACGTCACTAACTATGGCTACACCTTC. Full variable domain (outside the CDR3, taken from reference TRBV15 and TRBJ1-2): DAMVIQNPRYQVTQFGKPVTLSCSQTLNHNVMYWYQQKSSQAPKLLFHYYDKDFNNEADTPDNFQSRRPNTSFCFLDIRSPGLGDTAMYLCATSRDRGRDVTNYGYTFGSGTRLTVV.